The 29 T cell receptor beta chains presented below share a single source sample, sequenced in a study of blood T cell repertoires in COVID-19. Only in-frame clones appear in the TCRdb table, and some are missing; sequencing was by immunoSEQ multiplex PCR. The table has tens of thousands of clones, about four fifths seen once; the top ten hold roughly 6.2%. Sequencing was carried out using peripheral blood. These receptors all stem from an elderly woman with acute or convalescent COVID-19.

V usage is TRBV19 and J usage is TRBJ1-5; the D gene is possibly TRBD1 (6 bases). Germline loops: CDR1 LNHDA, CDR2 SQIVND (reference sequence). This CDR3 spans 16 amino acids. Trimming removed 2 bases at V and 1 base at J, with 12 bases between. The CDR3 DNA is TGTGCCAGTAGTATACAGGGGCGGACAAGCAATCAGCCCCAGCATTTT. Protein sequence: CASSIQGRTSNQPQHF.

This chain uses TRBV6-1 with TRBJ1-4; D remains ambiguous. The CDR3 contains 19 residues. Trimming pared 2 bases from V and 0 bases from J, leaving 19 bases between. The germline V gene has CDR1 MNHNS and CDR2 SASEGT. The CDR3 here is CASSENALREGTTNEKLFF. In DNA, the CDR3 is TGTGCCAGCAGTGAAAATGCACTTCGGGAAGGCACAACTAATGAAAAACTGTTTTTT.

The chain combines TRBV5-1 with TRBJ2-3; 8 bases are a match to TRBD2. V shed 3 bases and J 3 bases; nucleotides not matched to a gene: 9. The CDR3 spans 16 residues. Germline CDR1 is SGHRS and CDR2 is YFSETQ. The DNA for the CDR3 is TGCGCCAGCAGCTATCAACGGGGGGGCCGGACAGATACGCAGTATTTT. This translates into CASSYQRGGRTDTQYF. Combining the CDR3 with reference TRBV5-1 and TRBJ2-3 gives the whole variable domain KAGVTQTPRYLIKTRGQQVTLSCSPISGHRSVSWYQQTPGQGLQFLFEYFSETQRNKGNFPGRFSGRQFSNSRSEMNVSTLELGDSALYLCASSYQRGGRTDTQYFGPGTRLTVL.

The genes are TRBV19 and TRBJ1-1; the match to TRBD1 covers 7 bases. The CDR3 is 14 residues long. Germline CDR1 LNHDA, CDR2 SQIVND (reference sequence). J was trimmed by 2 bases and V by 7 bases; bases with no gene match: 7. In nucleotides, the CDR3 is TGTGCCAGTAATTACCGGGACAGTAACACTGAAGCTTTCTTT. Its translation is CASNYRDSNTEAFF.

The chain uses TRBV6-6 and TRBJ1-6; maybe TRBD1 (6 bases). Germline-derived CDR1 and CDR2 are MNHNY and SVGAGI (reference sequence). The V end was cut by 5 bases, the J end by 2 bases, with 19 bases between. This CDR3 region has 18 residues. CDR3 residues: CASSRGVNRAPYNSPLHF. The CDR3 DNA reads TGTGCCAGCAGTCGCGGGGTGAACAGGGCCCCCTATAATTCACCCCTCCACTTT.

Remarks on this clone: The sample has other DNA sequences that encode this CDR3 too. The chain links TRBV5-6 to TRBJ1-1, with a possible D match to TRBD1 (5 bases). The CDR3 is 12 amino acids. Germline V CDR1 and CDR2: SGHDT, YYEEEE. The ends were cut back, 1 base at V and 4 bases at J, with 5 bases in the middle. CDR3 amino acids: CASSLRGTEAFF. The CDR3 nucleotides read TGTGCCAGCAGCTTGAGGGGCACTGAAGCTTTCTTT.

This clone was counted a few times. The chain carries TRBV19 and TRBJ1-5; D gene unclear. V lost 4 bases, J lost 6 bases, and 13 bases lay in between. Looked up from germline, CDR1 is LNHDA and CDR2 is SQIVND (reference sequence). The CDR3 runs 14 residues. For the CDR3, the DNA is TGTGCCAGTAGTACGCAGGTAGGTATTCAGCCCCAGCATTTT. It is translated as CASSTQVGIQPQHF.

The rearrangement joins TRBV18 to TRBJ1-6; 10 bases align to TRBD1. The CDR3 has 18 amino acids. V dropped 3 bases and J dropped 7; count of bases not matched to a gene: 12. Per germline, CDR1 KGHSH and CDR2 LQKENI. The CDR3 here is CASSPSLRGQGNNSPLHF. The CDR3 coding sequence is TGTGCCAGCTCACCTTCGTTGCGGGGACAGGGGAACAATTCACCCCTCCACTTT.

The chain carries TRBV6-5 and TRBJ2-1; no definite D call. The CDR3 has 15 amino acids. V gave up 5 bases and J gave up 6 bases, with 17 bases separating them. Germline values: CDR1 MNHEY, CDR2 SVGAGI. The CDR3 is CASSPLFLSGNEQFF. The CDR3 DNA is TGTGCCAGCAGTCCACTATTTCTTTCGGGCAATGAGCAGTTCTTC.

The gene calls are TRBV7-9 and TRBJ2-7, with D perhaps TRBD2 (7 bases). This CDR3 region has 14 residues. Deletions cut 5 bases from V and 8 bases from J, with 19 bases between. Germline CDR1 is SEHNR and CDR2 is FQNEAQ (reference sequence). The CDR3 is CASSPGGRQEKQYF. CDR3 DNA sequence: TGTGCCAGCAGCCCCGGGGGGCGTCAGGAGAAGCAGTACTTC.

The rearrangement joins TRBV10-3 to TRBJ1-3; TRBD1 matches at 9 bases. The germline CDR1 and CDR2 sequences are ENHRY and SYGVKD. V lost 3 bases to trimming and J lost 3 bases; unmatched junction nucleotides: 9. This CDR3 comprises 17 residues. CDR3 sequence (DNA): TGTGCCATCAGTGACCTACCGGACAGGGGTTATGGAAACACCATATATTTT. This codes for CAISDLPDRGYGNTIYF.

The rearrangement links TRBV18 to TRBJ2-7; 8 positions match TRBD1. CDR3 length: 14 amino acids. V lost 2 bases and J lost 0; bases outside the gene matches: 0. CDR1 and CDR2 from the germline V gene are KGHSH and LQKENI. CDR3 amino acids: CASSPTGGSYEQYF. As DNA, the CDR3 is TGTGCCAGCTCACCAACAGGGGGCTCCTACGAGCAGTACTTC.

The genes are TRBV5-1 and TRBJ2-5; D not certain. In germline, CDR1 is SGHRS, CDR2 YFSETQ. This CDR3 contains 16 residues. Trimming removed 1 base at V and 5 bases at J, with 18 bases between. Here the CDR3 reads CASSLQAAIPSETQYF. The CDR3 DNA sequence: TGCGCCAGCAGCTTGCAGGCAGCCATCCCGTCGGAGACCCAGTACTTC.

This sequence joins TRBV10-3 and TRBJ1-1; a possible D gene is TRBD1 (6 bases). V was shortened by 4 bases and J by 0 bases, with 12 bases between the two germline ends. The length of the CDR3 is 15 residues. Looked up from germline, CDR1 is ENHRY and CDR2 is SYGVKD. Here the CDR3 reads CAISAGQRMNTEAFF. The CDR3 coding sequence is TGTGCCATCAGTGCTGGACAGCGCATGAACACTGAAGCTTTCTTT.

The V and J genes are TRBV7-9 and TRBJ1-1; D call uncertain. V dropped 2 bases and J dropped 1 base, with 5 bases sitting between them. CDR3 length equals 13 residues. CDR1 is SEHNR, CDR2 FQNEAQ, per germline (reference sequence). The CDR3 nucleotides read TGTGCCAGCAGCTTAAATAAGAACACTGAAGCTTTCTTT. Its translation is CASSLNKNTEAFF.

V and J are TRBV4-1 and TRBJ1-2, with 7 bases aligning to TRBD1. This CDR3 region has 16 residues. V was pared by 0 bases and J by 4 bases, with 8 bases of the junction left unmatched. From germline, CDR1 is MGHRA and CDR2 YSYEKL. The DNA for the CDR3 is TGCGCCAGCAGCCAAGAACCGGACAGGAACAGCTATGGCTACACCTTC. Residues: CASSQEPDRNSYGYTF.

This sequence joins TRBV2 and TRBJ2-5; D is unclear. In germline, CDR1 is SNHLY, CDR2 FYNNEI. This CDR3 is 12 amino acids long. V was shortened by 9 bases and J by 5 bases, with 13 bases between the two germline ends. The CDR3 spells CASRWSLETQYF. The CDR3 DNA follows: TGTGCCAGTCGTTGGAGTTTGGAGACCCAGTACTTC.

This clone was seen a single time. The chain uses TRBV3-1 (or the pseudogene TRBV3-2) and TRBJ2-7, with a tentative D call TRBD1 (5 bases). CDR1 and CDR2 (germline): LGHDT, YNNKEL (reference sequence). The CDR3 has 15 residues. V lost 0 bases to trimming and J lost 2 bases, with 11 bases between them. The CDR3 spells CASSQEWQGPYEQYF. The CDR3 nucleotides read TGTGCCAGCAGCCAAGAGTGGCAGGGTCCCTACGAGCAGTACTTC.

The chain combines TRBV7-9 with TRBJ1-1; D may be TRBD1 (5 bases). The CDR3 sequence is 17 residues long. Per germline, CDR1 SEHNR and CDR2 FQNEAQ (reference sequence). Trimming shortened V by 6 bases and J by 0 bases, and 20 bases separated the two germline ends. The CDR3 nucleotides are TGTGCCAGCAGACAAAACGCCAAGGGGTTAATGAACACTGAAGCTTTCTTT. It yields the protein CASRQNAKGLMNTEAFF.

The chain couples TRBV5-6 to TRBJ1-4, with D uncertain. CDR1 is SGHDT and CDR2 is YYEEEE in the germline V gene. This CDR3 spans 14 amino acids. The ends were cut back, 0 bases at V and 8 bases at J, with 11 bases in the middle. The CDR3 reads CASSLGRGQEKLFF. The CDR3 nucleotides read TGTGCCAGCAGCTTGGGTCGGGGTCAGGAAAAACTGTTTTTT.

CDR3 in amino acids: CAIQFMNTGELFF. The CDR3 coding sequence is TGTGCCATCCAGTTCATGAACACCGGGGAGCTGTTTTTT. The chain uses TRBV19 and TRBJ2-2; D unclear. V dropped 10 bases and J dropped 1 base, with 10 bases sitting between them. There are 13 residues in the CDR3. From germline, CDR1 is LNHDA and CDR2 SQIVND (reference sequence).

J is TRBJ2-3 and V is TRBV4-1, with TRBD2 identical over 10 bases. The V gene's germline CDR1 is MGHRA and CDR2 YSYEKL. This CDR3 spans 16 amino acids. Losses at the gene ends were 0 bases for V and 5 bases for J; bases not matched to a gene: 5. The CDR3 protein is CASSQDSSGGGDTQYF. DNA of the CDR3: TGCGCCAGCAGCCAAGATTCTAGCGGGGGCGGAGATACGCAGTATTTT.

The CDR3 loop reads CASSSTAKGGNTIYF. Here the CDR3 DNA reads TGTGCCAGCAGTTCGACAGCAAAAGGTGGAAACACCATATATTTT. This chain joins TRBV28 and TRBJ1-3; tentatively, D is TRBD1 (5 bases). The V end was cut by 4 bases, the J end by 3 bases, with 13 bases between. This CDR3 has 15 residues. Germline V lookup: CDR1 MDHEN, CDR2 SYDVKM.

For the CDR3, the DNA is TGTGCCAGCTCACCCCAGGGAGGGTATAATTCACCCCTCCACTTT. The encoded protein is CASSPQGGYNSPLHF. V usage is TRBV18 and J usage is TRBJ1-6, with a weak D call TRBD1 (5 bases). V lost 3 bases and J lost 4, with 10 bases in between. The CDR3 length is 15 residues. Germline CDR1 is KGHSH and CDR2 is LQKENI.

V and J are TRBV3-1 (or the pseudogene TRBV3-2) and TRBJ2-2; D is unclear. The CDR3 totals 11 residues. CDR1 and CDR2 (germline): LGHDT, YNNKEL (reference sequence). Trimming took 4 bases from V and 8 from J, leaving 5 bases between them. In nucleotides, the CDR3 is TGTGCCAGCAGCCTCTCTGGGGAGCTGTTTTTT. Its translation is CASSLSGELFF.

DNA for the CDR3: TGTGCCAGCAGCGTAGATTCAGGGATCAACTATGGCTACACCTTC. Residues: CASSVDSGINYGYTF. V and J are TRBV9 and TRBJ1-2, with TRBD1 as a possible D gene (5 bases). This CDR3 is 15 amino acids long. Germline V gene data show CDR1 as SGDLS and CDR2 as YYNGEE. The V and J ends lost 0 bases and 2 bases respectively, with 11 bases between them.

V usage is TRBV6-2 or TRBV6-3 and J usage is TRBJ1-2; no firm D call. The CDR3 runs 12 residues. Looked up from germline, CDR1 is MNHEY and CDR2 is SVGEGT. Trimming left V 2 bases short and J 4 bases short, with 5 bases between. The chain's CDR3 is CASSYRGYGYTF. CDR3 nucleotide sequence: TGTGCCAGCAGTTACAGAGGCTATGGCTACACCTTC.

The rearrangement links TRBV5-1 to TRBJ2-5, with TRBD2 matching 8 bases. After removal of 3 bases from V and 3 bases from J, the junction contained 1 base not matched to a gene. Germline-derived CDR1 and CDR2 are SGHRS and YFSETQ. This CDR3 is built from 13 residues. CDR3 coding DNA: TGCGCCAGCAGCTATAGCGGGGAAGAGACCCAGTACTTC. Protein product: CASSYSGEETQYF.

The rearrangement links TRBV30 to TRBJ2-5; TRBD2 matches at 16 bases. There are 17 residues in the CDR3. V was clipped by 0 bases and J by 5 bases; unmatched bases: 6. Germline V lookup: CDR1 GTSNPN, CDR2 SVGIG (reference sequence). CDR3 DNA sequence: TGTGCCTGGAGTGTAGGGACTAGCGGGGGGGCCCCGGAGACCCAGTACTTC. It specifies CAWSVGTSGGAPETQYF.